These 32 T cell receptor beta chains came from one sample sequenced in a study of early T cells in non-severe SARS-CoV-2 infection. TCRdb recomputed calls from the 5' RACE reads with MiXCR, one row per CDR3 protein. The table records about 60,000 distinct CDR3 sequences, about an eighth of them present only once. Input material: whole blood. The receptor source for this set is an adult who was a healthcare worker with PCR-confirmed SARS-CoV-2 infection or an uninfected control (not recorded which).

This clonotype was detected only a few times. The rearrangement uses TRBV7-2 and TRBJ1-5; D not resolved. Germline V lookup: CDR1 SGHTA, CDR2 FQGNSA. The CDR3 runs to 16 residues. V shed 2 bases and J shed 0 bases, with 11 bases lying between them. CDR3 DNA sequence: TGTGCCAGCAGCTTACAAGGGATCCTTAGCAATCAGCCCCAGCATTTT. Protein: CASSLQGILSNQPQHF. Complete variable domain (other parts from reference TRBV7-2 and TRBJ1-5): GAGVSQSPSNKVTEKGKDVELRCDPISGHTALYWYRQSLGQGLEFLIYFQGNSAPDKSGLPSDRFSAERTGGSVSTLTIQRTQQEDSAVYLCASSLQGILSNQPQHFGDGTRLSIL.

This clonotype was counted many times. J is TRBJ1-1 and V is TRBV12-3 or TRBV12-4, with 10 positions matching TRBD1. V shed 7 bases, J shed 4 bases, and the junction held 3 bases outside the gene matches. The CDR3 has 13 residues. This chain's CDR3 is CASTRTGGTEAFF. The DNA of the CDR3 is TGTGCCAGCACCCGGACAGGGGGCACTGAAGCTTTCTTT.

V is TRBV3-1 and J is TRBJ2-5; 7 bases are a match to TRBD1. The CDR3 runs to 13 residues. CDR1 is LGHDT and CDR2 is YNNKEL in the germline V gene (reference sequence). The ends lost 6 bases at V and 5 bases at J; junction bases unmatched: 6. The CDR3 region is CASRPGTAETQYF. For the CDR3, the DNA is TGTGCCAGCAGGCCCGGGACAGCCGAGACCCAGTACTTC.

This clonotype was detected many times. The chain employs TRBV11-2 and TRBJ2-2; maybe TRBD1 (5 bases). Germline CDR1 is SGHAT and CDR2 is FQNNGV. The ends were cut back, 3 bases at V and 3 bases at J, with 14 bases in the middle. This CDR3 is 16 amino acids long. CDR3 loop: CASSFGTGSDTGELFF. The CDR3, as DNA: TGTGCCAGCAGCTTCGGAACAGGTTCTGACACCGGGGAGCTGTTTTTT.

In this sample, this clonotype turned up many times. The chain is built from TRBV27 and TRBJ2-3; D possibly uses TRBD1 or TRBD2 (5 bases each). Germline-derived CDR1 and CDR2 are MNHEY and SMNVEV (reference sequence). This CDR3 contains 11 residues. V lost 4 bases to trimming and J lost 15 bases, with 14 bases between them. The CDR3 DNA is TGTGCCAGCAGTTCAGGGACCAAGCCCTATTTT. Its protein product is CASSSGTKPYF.

The chain employs TRBV6-2 or TRBV6-3 and TRBJ2-7, with unresolved D. This CDR3 has 11 residues. Between the trimmed V and J ends, which lost 3 bases and 5 bases, there was a span of 5 bases. Germline values: CDR1 MNHEY, CDR2 SVGEGT. The DNA for the CDR3 is TGTGCCAGCAGTTATCTGGACGAGCAGTACTTC. Amino acid sequence: CASSYLDEQYF.

Many counts were recorded for this clonotype. V gene TRBV25-1 combines with J gene TRBJ1-6, with D tentatively TRBD1 (5 bases). Between the trimmed V and J ends, which lost 6 bases and 9 bases, there was a span of 12 bases. The CDR3 loop spans 13 amino acids. The germline V gene encodes CDR1 MGHDK and CDR2 SYGVNS. The CDR3 coding sequence is TGTGCCAGCAGAGGCGGGGCCGGTTCACCCCTCCACTTT. Its protein is CASRGGAGSPLHF.

This clonotype was observed many times. The chain links TRBV11-2 to TRBJ2-3; 13 bases align to TRBD2. The junction had 10 bases not matched to a gene; V was cut back by 5 bases and J by 2 bases. Germline-derived CDR1 and CDR2 are SGHAT and FQNNGV. The CDR3 sequence is 18 residues long. CDR3 loop: CASSGTSGGASNTDTQYF. CDR3 nucleotide sequence: TGTGCCAGCAGCGGCACTAGCGGGGGGGCCTCAAACACAGATACGCAGTATTTT.

The genes are TRBV9 and TRBJ2-3; the D is unclear. CDR1 and CDR2 (germline): SGDLS, YYNGEE. The CDR3 sequence is 14 residues long. Trimming left V 0 bases short and J 5 bases short, with 10 bases between. CDR3 DNA sequence: TGTGCCAGCAGCGTAGCCCCTGAGAAAGATACGCAGTATTTT. Translated: CASSVAPEKDTQYF. Full variable domain (rest looked up from reference TRBV9 and TRBJ2-3): DSGVTQTPKHLITATGQRVTLRCSPRSGDLSVYWYQQSLDQGLQFLIQYYNGEERAKGNILERFSAQQFPDLHSELNLSSLELGDSALYFCASSVAPEKDTQYFGPGTRLTVL.

There are a few counts of this clonotype. This chain uses TRBV7-9 with TRBJ2-2; D is ambiguous. Looked up from germline, CDR1 is SEHNR and CDR2 is FQNEAQ (reference sequence). This CDR3 has 16 amino acids. Trimming took 5 bases from V and 1 from J, leaving 14 bases between them. CDR3 protein: CASSPRRAGNTGELFF. The CDR3 region has the DNA TGTGCCAGCAGCCCCCGTCGGGCAGGGAACACCGGGGAGCTGTTTTTT.

This rearrangement joins TRBV4-1 to TRBJ1-1; weak D call: TRBD1 (6 bases). Germline CDR1 MGHRA, CDR2 YSYEKL. Deletions cut 1 base from V and 4 bases from J, with 13 bases between. This CDR3 comprises 15 residues. For the CDR3, the DNA is TGCGCCAGCAGCCAAGCCGAACAGGGATCCACTGAAGCTTTCTTT. Its translation is CASSQAEQGSTEAFF.

This clonotype was observed at least ten times. The rearrangement links TRBV7-2 to TRBJ2-2, with D uncertain. Trimming took 0 bases from V and 5 from J, leaving 7 bases between them. The germline gives CDR1 SGHTA, CDR2 FQGNSA. CDR3 length: 14 residues. CDR3 amino acids: CASSLARQTGELFF. CDR3 bases: TGTGCCAGCAGCTTAGCCAGGCAAACCGGGGAGCTGTTTTTT.

This clonotype has a handful of counts. The DNA for the CDR3 is TGCGCCAGCAGCCGCGGCAGCGGGGGAGACCTTAAGGATGAGCAGTTCTTC. It codes for CASSRGSGGDLKDEQFF. This chain links TRBV5-1 with TRBJ2-1, with TRBD2 matching over 8 bases. Germline trimming cut 4 bases from V and 8 bases from J; bases unmatched to any gene: 17. Looked up from germline, CDR1 is SGHRS and CDR2 is YFSETQ. The CDR3 consists of 17 residues.

This sequence joins TRBV4-1 and TRBJ1-3; a weak D match, TRBD1 (6 bases). The V and J ends lost 4 bases and 3 bases respectively, with 16 bases between them. Germline lookup yields CDR1 MGHRA and CDR2 YSYEKL. The CDR3 totals 16 residues. This CDR3 is CASSRTQGQFGNTIYF. The CDR3 DNA sequence: TGCGCCAGCAGCCGGACTCAGGGGCAGTTTGGAAACACCATATATTTT.

CDR3 coding DNA: TGTGCCAGCAGGCCTAGCGGGGACTACGAGCAGTACTTC. It specifies CASRPSGDYEQYF. The V gene is TRBV12-3 or TRBV12-4, the J gene TRBJ2-7; TRBD2 agrees at 9 bases. This CDR3 has 13 residues. V was clipped by 6 bases and J by 3 bases; unmatched bases: 3.

The chain joins TRBV20-1 to TRBJ1-6; D ambiguous. Per the germline V gene, CDR1 is DFQATT and CDR2 is SNEGSKA (reference sequence). Trimming removed 4 bases at V and 5 bases at J, with 12 bases between. This CDR3 spans 14 amino acids. The CDR3 sequence: CSATAPGNNSPLHF. The DNA for the CDR3 is TGCAGTGCTACGGCCCCCGGGAATAATTCACCCCTCCACTTT.

The V gene is TRBV4-2, the J gene TRBJ1-1; D ambiguous. From germline, CDR1 is LGHNA and CDR2 YNFKEQ. This CDR3 is built from 14 residues. Trimming took 1 base from V and 0 from J, leaving 6 bases between them. The CDR3 spells CASSQVRMNTEAFF. The DNA of the CDR3 is TGTGCCAGCAGCCAAGTACGGATGAACACTGAAGCTTTCTTT.

This chain joins TRBV6-4 and TRBJ2-1; D not certain. This CDR3 is 15 amino acids long. Germline V lookup: CDR1 MRHNA, CDR2 SNTAGT. V was clipped by 0 bases and J by 6 bases, with 12 bases between them. The CDR3, as DNA: TGTGCCAGCAGTGACTCGAGTGGCGCTCTCAATGAGCAGTTCTTC. Its translation: CASSDSSGALNEQFF.

There are many counts of this clonotype. The DNA for the CDR3 is TGTGCCAGCAGTGCCGTTGGGGACAGCCACTACGAGCAGTACTTC. Protein: CASSAVGDSHYEQYF. The gene calls are TRBV6-5 and TRBJ2-7; 7 bases align to TRBD1. This CDR3 has 15 amino acids. Trimming cost V 5 bases and J 3 bases; bases outside gene matches: 10. The germline CDR1 and CDR2 sequences are MNHEY and SVGAGI.

The rearrangement joins TRBV5-1 to TRBJ2-3, with TRBD1 matching over 7 bases. This CDR3 contains 16 residues. CDR1 and CDR2 from the germline V gene are SGHRS and YFSETQ. V lost 0 bases and J lost 2; bases outside the gene matches: 6. The CDR3 spells CASSLGGGDSTDTQYF. The CDR3, as DNA: TGCGCCAGCAGCTTGGGAGGGGGCGACTCCACAGATACGCAGTATTTT.

This clonotype was observed a handful of times. The V and J genes are TRBV6-6 and TRBJ2-1, with 8 bases matching TRBD2. Per the germline V gene, CDR1 is MNHNY and CDR2 is SVGAGI (reference sequence). The CDR3 extends over 14 amino acids. Losses at the gene ends were 5 bases for V and 8 bases for J; bases not matched to a gene: 8. CDR3 in amino acids: CASSSRGGPDEQFF. CDR3 coding DNA: TGTGCCAGCAGTAGTCGGGGGGGCCCCGATGAGCAGTTCTTC.

The rearrangement links TRBV11-2 to TRBJ2-1; D gene unclear. Germline-derived CDR1 and CDR2 are SGHAT and FQNNGV. Deletions cut 0 bases from V and 4 bases from J, with 10 bases between. The CDR3 is 15 residues long. In DNA, the CDR3 is TGTGCCAGCAGCTTAGATTGGGGTCCGTACAATGAGCAGTTCTTC. Its protein is CASSLDWGPYNEQFF.

This clonotype was seen a few times. The chain recombines TRBV19 with TRBJ2-7; 7 bases are shared with TRBD1. The CDR3 length is 13 residues. Trimming cost V 4 bases and J 3 bases; bases outside gene matches: 3. CDR1 and CDR2 from the germline V gene are LNHDA and SQIVND (reference sequence). This CDR3 reads CASSRGGRYEQYF. The CDR3, as DNA: TGTGCCAGTAGTAGAGGGGGCCGCTACGAGCAGTACTTC.

Note on this clonotype: A much larger clone sits a single nucleotide away, making a read error possible. V usage is TRBV6-1 and J usage is TRBJ1-1; D is possibly TRBD1 (5 bases). The CDR3 sequence is 14 residues long. The germline V and J ends were trimmed by 7 bases and 0 bases, with 12 bases remaining between them. From germline, CDR1 is MNHNS and CDR2 SASEGT. The CDR3 spells CASTDKDMNTEAFF. DNA of the CDR3: TGTGCCAGCACGGACAAGGACATGAACACTGAAGCTTTCTTT.

This clonotype turned up a few times. The CDR3 nucleotides are TGTGCCACCAAGAGCGGGGGGGCTTCGTCAGATACGCAGTATTTT. Protein: CATKSGGASSDTQYF. J is TRBJ2-3 and V is TRBV6-2 or TRBV6-3, with 10 bases aligning to TRBD2. The CDR3 is 15 amino acids. The germline V gene encodes CDR1 MNHEY and CDR2 SVGEGT. Losses at the gene ends were 10 bases for V and 4 bases for J; bases not matched to a gene: 11.

Only a few counts were recorded for this clonotype. The J gene is TRBJ1-2, the V gene TRBV5-1; 7 nucleotides match TRBD1. Germline values: CDR1 SGHRS, CDR2 YFSETQ. The ends lost 3 bases at V and 2 bases at J; junction bases unmatched: 7. The CDR3 is 15 residues long. CDR3 DNA sequence: TGCGCCAGCAGCTCCTCAGGGGGACCCAACTATGGCTACACCTTC. It specifies CASSSSGGPNYGYTF.

Many counts were recorded for this clonotype. The rearrangement uses TRBV5-5 and TRBJ1-1; a possible D gene is TRBD1 (6 bases). CDR1 is SGHKS and CDR2 is YYEKEE in the germline V gene (reference sequence). The V end lost 2 bases, the J end lost 1 base, and 12 bases lay between the germline ends. This CDR3 is built from 15 residues. CDR3 residues: CASSFGGRENTEAFF. In nucleotides, the CDR3 is TGTGCCAGCAGCTTTGGGGGGCGGGAGAACACTGAAGCTTTCTTT.

This clonotype appeared many times. The V gene is TRBV27, the J gene TRBJ2-7; TRBD1 is a possible D gene (8 bases). CDR3 size: 14 residues. Germline CDR1 and CDR2: MNHEY and SMNVEV (reference sequence). The V end lost 8 bases, the J end lost 7 bases, and 21 bases lay between the germline ends. The CDR3 DNA reads as TGTGCCAGCCGGGGGGAGCCAGGGGGCAGGGAGCAGTACTTC. Protein sequence: CASRGEPGGREQYF.

This clonotype was observed a few times. The chain recombines TRBV7-9 with TRBJ1-4, with D hard to call. The CDR3 has 16 amino acids. Per the germline V gene, CDR1 is SEHNR and CDR2 is FQNEAQ (reference sequence). The germline V and J ends were trimmed by 0 bases and 0 bases, with 8 bases remaining between them. The CDR3 spells CASSLALGATNEKLFF. In DNA form, the CDR3 reads TGTGCCAGCAGCTTAGCGCTCGGTGCAACTAATGAAAAACTGTTTTTT.

The chain is built from TRBV5-4 and TRBJ2-5; D is possibly TRBD1 (6 bases). The germline V gene encodes CDR1 SGHNT and CDR2 YYREEE (reference sequence). Trimming took off 4 bases at V and 1 base at J, with 11 bases between the two ends. The CDR3 has 14 residues. In nucleotides, the CDR3 is TGTGCCAGCAGCACCCGGGACACCCAAGAGACCCAGTACTTC. Translated: CASSTRDTQETQYF.

Regarding this clonotype: At one boundary the junction diverges from the germline segment, which might be a read error. This chain connects TRBV3-1 to TRBJ2-7; 7 bases fit TRBD1. Looked up from germline, CDR1 is LGHDT and CDR2 is YNNKEL (reference sequence). The CDR3 has 16 residues. The CDR3 sequence: CASSQDRGGDSNEQYF. The CDR3 DNA reads as TGTGCCAGCAGCCAAGATCGAGGGGGCGACTCCAACGAGCAGTACTTC.

The chain joins TRBV12-3 or TRBV12-4 to TRBJ2-1, with TRBD2 matching over 10 bases. V shed 5 bases and J 4 bases; nucleotides not matched to a gene: 5. The CDR3 loop spans 15 amino acids. The chain's CDR3 is CASSQTSGAYNEQFF. Here the CDR3 DNA reads TGTGCCAGCAGTCAAACTAGCGGGGCATACAATGAGCAGTTCTTC.